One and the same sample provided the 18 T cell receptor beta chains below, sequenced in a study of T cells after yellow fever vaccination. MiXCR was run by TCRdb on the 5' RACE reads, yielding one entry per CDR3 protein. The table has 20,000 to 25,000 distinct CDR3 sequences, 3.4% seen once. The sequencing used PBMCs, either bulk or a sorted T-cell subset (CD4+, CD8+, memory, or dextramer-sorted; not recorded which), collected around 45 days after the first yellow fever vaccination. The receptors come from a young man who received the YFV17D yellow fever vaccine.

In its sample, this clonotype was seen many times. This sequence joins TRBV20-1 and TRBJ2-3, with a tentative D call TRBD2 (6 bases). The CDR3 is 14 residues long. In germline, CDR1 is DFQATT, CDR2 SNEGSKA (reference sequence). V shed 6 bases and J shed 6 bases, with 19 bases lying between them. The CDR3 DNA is TGCAGTGCCGGGACTTGGAATAAGGCCGATACGCAGTATTTT. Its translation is CSAGTWNKADTQYF.

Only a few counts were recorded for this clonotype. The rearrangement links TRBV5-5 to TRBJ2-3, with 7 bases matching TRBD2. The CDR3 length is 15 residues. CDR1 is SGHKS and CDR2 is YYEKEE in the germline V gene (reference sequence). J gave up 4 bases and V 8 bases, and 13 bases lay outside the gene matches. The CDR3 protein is CARGPGTTAADTQYF. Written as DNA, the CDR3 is TGTGCCAGGGGCCCGGGGACTACTGCGGCAGATACGCAGTATTTT.

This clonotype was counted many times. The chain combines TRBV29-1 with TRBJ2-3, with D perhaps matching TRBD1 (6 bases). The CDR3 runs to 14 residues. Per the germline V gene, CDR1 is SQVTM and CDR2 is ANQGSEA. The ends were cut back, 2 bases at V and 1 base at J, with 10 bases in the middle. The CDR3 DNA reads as TGCAGCGTTGAAAGGACAGCTGGCACAGATACGCAGTATTTT. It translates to CSVERTAGTDTQYF.

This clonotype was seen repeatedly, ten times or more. The CDR3 sequence is CASSEYRTTTAYGYTF. CDR3 bases: TGTGCCAGCAGTGAATACAGGACCACCACCGCTTATGGCTACACCTTC. The chain has TRBV28 and TRBJ1-2, with a possible D match to TRBD1 (5 bases). V lost 5 bases and J lost 5, with 21 bases in between. The CDR3 length is 16 residues. Germline V gene data show CDR1 as MDHEN and CDR2 as SYDVKM.

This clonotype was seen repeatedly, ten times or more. CDR3 region: CASSPKETQYF. The CDR3 coding sequence is TGTGCCAGCAGCCCCAAAGAGACCCAGTACTTC. The genes are TRBV7-2 and TRBJ2-5; no clear D. CDR1 is SGHTA and CDR2 is FQGNSA in the germline V gene. The CDR3 length is 11 residues. The ends were cut back, 5 bases at V and 3 bases at J, with 4 bases in the middle.

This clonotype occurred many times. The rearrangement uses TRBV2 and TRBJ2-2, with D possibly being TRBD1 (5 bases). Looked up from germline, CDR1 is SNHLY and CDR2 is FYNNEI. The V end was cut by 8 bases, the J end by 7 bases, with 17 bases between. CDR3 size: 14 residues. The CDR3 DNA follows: TGTGCCAGCTCGAGGACAAAGTTTATCGGGGAGCTGTTTTTT. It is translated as CASSRTKFIGELFF.

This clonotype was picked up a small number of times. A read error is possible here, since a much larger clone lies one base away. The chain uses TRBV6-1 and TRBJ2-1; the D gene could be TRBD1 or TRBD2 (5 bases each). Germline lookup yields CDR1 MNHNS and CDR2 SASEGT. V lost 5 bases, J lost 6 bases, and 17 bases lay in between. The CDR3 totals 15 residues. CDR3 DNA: TGTGCCAGCAGTCCTAGGGACGGGACCTCCAATGAGCAGTTCTTC. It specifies CASSPRDGTSNEQFF.

In nucleotides, the CDR3 is TGTGCCAGCAGCAGCGGGACTAGCCCGTCGGGCGAGCAGTACTTC. It yields the protein CASSSGTSPSGEQYF. The V and J genes are TRBV5-4 and TRBJ2-7; 9 nucleotides agree with TRBD2. The CDR3 loop spans 15 amino acids. CDR1 and CDR2 (germline): SGHNT, YYREEE (reference sequence). V was clipped by 4 bases and J by 6 bases; unmatched bases: 11.

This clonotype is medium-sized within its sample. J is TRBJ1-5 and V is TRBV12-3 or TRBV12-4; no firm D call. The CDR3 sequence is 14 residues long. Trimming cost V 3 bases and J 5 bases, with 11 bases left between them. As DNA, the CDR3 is TGTGCCAGCAGTTTTTGGGGAGGCGATCAGCCCCAGCATTTT. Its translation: CASSFWGGDQPQHF.

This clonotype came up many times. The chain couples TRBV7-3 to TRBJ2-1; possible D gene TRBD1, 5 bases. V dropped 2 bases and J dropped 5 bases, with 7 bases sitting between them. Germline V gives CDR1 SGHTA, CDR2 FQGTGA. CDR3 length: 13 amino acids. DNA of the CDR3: TGTGCCAGCAGCTTACCAGGGAACAATGAGCAGTTCTTC. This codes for CASSLPGNNEQFF.

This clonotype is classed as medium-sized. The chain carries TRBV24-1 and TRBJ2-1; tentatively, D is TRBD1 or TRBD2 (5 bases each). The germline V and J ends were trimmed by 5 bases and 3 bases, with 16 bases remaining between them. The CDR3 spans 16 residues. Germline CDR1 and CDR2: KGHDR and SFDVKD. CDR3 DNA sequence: TGTGCCACCAGTGGACCGGGACGGCGCTTCTACAATGAGCAGTTCTTC. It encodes CATSGPGRRFYNEQFF.

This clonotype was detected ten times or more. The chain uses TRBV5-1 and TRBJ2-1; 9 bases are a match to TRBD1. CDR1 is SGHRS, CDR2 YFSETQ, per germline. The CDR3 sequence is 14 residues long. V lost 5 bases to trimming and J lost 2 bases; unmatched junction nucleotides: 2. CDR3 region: CASRGTGTYNEQFF. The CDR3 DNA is TGCGCCAGCAGAGGGACAGGGACCTACAATGAGCAGTTCTTC.

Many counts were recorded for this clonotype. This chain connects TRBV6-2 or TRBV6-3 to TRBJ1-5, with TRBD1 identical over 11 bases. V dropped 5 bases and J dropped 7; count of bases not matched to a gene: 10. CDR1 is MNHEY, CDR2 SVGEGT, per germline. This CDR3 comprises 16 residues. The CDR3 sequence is CASSRDRGSLGQPQHF. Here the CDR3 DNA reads TGTGCCAGCAGTCGGGACAGGGGGAGTTTAGGCCAGCCCCAGCATTTT.

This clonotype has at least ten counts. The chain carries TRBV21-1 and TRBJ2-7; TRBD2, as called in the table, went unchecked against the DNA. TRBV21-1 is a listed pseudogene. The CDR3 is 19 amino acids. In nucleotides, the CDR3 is TGTGCCAGCAGCAAAGAAAGGGGGAGGGGAAGCGGGGGATCCTACGAGCAGTACGTC. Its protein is CASSKERGRGSGGSYEQYV.

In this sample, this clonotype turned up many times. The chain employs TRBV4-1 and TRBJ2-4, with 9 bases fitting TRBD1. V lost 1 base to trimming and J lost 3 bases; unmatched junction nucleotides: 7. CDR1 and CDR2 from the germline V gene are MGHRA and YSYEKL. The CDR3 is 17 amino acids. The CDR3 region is CASSQGQGGKYKNIQYF. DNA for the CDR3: TGCGCCAGCAGCCAAGGACAGGGGGGGAAGTACAAAAACATTCAGTACTTC.

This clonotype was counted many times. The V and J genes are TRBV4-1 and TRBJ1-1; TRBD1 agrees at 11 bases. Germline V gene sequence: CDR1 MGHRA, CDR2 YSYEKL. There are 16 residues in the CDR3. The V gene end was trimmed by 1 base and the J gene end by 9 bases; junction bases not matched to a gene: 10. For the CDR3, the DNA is TGCGCCAGCAGCCAAGGAGGGTTACGGACAGGGGGCCAAGCTTTCTTT. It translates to CASSQGGLRTGGQAFF.

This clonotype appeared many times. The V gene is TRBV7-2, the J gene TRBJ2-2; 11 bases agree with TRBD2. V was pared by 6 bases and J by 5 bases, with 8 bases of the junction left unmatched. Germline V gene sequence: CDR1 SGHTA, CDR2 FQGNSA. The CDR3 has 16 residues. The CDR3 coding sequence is TGTGCCAGCAGTTTCATAGCGGGGGGGCGTACCGGGGAGCTGTTTTTT. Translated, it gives CASSFIAGGRTGELFF.

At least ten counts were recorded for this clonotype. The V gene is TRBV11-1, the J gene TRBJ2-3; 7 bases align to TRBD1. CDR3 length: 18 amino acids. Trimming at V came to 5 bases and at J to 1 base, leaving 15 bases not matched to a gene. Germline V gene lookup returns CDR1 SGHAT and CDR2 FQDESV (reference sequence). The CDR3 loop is CASSPGTASVSGTDTQYF. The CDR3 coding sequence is TGTGCCAGCAGCCCCGGGACAGCTTCCGTGTCGGGCACAGATACGCAGTATTTT.